Each of the 31 T cell receptor beta chains below was sequenced from the same sample in a study of shared clonotypes between healthy human individuals. The repertoire was sequenced with immunoSEQ multiplex PCR; TCRdb's copy has only in-frame clones and lacks some. The table lists roughly 2,500,000 clones, 93% of them singletons. Material for sequencing was naive CD4+ T cells from PBMCs. Subset in this sample: CD45RA+ positively selected. The receptors stem from a man between 18 and 29 years old in good health. Some clones in this sample may be carry-over from other donors' samples.

V and J are TRBV6-6 and TRBJ1-1, with D uncertain. Trimming shortened V by 6 bases and J by 5 bases, and 10 bases separated the two germline ends. This CDR3 is 12 amino acids long. Germline V gene lookup returns CDR1 MNHNY and CDR2 SVGAGI (reference sequence). CDR3 loop: CASSTGETEAFF. The CDR3, as DNA: TGTGCCAGCAGCACCGGGGAAACTGAAGCTTTCTTT.

The J gene is TRBJ2-3, the V gene TRBV19; the D gene is possibly TRBD2 (5 bases). CDR1 LNHDA and CDR2 SQIVND come from the germline V gene (reference sequence). The CDR3 runs 13 residues. V lost 4 bases and J 5 bases, leaving 10 bases between the germline ends. CDR3 protein: CASSTRGQDTQYF. The CDR3 bases are TGTGCCAGTAGTACTAGAGGGCAAGATACGCAGTATTTT.

As regards this clone: Other DNA variants within this sample encode the same CDR3. The CDR3 bases are TGTGCCAGCTCACCGGGACGGCTTAATGAAAAACTGTTTTTT. This codes for CASSPGRLNEKLFF. The chain couples TRBV18 to TRBJ1-4, with a weak D call TRBD1 (5 bases). V was shortened by 3 bases and J by 4 bases, with 9 bases between the two germline ends. The CDR3 extends over 14 amino acids. Germline lookup yields CDR1 KGHSH and CDR2 LQKENI. Full variable domain (missing parts from reference TRBV18 and TRBJ1-4): NAGVMQNPRHLVRRRGQEARLRCSPMKGHSHVYWYRQLPEEGLKFMVYLQKENIIDESGMPKERFSAEFPKEGPSILRIQQVVRGDSAAYFCASSPGRLNEKLFFGSGTQLSVL.

The V gene is TRBV5-6, the J gene TRBJ2-5, with 8 bases that match TRBD1. The CDR3 consists of 14 residues. CDR1 is SGHDT, CDR2 YYEEEE, per germline. The junction had 15 bases not matched to a gene; V was cut back by 4 bases and J by 13 bases. CDR3: CASSRTGTNLNPYF. Here the CDR3 DNA reads TGTGCCAGCAGCAGGACAGGGACAAACCTGAACCCGTACTTC.

CDR3 sequence: CASSQERIETTPYNEQFF. As DNA, the CDR3 is TGTGCCAGCAGCCAAGAGAGGATTGAGACTACCCCCTACAATGAGCAGTTCTTC. V is TRBV14 and J is TRBJ2-1; D may be TRBD2 (5 bases). Per the germline V gene, CDR1 is SGHDN and CDR2 is FVKESK. V dropped 0 bases and J dropped 2 bases, with 17 bases sitting between them. The CDR3 spans 18 residues.

This clone has a single count. The rearrangement joins TRBV7-8 to TRBJ2-2; TRBD2 aligns across 10 bases. J was trimmed by 0 bases and V by 4 bases; bases with no gene match: 2. This CDR3 comprises 16 residues. Per the germline V gene, CDR1 is SGHVS and CDR2 is FQNEAQ. CDR3 DNA: TGTGCCAGCAGCTACGGACTAGCGGCGAACACCGGGGAGCTGTTTTTT. Protein sequence: CASSYGLAANTGELFF. The full variable domain, its missing parts supplied by reference TRBV7-8 and TRBJ2-2, is GAGVSQSPRYKVAKRGQDVALRCDPISGHVSLFWYQQALGQGPEFLTYFQNEAQLDKSGLPSDRFFAERPEGSVSTLKIQRTQQEDSAVYLCASSYGLAANTGELFFGEGSRLTVL.

V gene TRBV4-1 combines with J gene TRBJ2-1; tentatively, D is TRBD1 (5 bases). Germline CDR1 is MGHRA and CDR2 is YSYEKL. Trimming took 0 bases from V and 6 from J, leaving 15 bases between them. The CDR3 has 16 residues. CDR3 nucleotides: TGCGCCAGCAGCCAAGATCTAACAAGGGGCATCAATGAGCAGTTCTTC. Protein: CASSQDLTRGINEQFF.

The CDR3 protein is CAPKKPGSDYGYTF. CDR3 sequence (DNA): TGTGCCCCAAAGAAACCCGGCTCCGATTATGGCTACACCTTC. J is TRBJ1-2 and V is TRBV2; D remains unclear. The V gene lost 11 bases and the J gene lost 5 bases, with 21 bases spanning the gap. From germline, CDR1 is SNHLY and CDR2 FYNNEI. The CDR3 totals 14 residues. Full variable domain (remainder filled in from reference TRBV2 and TRBJ1-2): EPEVTQTPSHQVTQMGQEVILRCVPISNHLYFYWYRQILGQKVEFLVSFYNNEISEKSEIFDDQFSVERPDGSNFTLKIRSTKLEDSAMYFCAPKKPGSDYGYTFGSGTRLTVV.

The chain is built from TRBV12-5 and TRBJ2-3, with 7 bases identical to TRBD1. In germline, CDR1 is LGHNT, CDR2 FRNRAP. CDR3 length equals 15 residues. The ends lost 6 bases at V and 2 bases at J; junction bases unmatched: 8. DNA of the CDR3: TGTGCTAGTGGCCTCACAGGGGTAGTCACAGATACGCAGTATTTT. This encodes CASGLTGVVTDTQYF.

CDR3 protein: CATSRTANTGELFF. The CDR3, as DNA: TGTGCCACCAGCAGAACAGCGAACACCGGGGAGCTGTTTTTT. The chain has TRBV15 and TRBJ2-2; D remains ambiguous. CDR3 length equals 14 residues. Germline-derived CDR1 and CDR2 are LNHNV and YYDKDF (reference sequence). The V gene lost 2 bases and the J gene lost 0 bases, with 4 bases spanning the gap.

The V gene is TRBV2, the J gene TRBJ1-2, with D unresolved. The CDR3 runs 13 residues. Germline V lookup: CDR1 SNHLY, CDR2 FYNNEI. Deletions cut 8 bases from V and 4 bases from J, with 14 bases between. The CDR3 loop reads CASEDRRGYGYTF. As DNA, the CDR3 is TGTGCCAGCGAGGACCGTCGAGGCTATGGCTACACCTTC.

The V and J genes are TRBV5-5 and TRBJ2-7; TRBD2 might be the D (6 bases). Trimming took off 1 base at V and 7 bases at J, with 15 bases between the two ends. CDR3 length equals 14 residues. Germline V gene sequence: CDR1 SGHKS, CDR2 YYEKEE (reference sequence). The CDR3 is CASSLTAGSREQYF. For the CDR3, the DNA is TGTGCCAGCAGCTTGACCGCGGGGAGCAGAGAGCAGTACTTC.

The CDR3 DNA is TGTGCCAGCAGTGAAACCGGGACAGTGTCAAACTATGGCTACACCTTC. Protein: CASSETGTVSNYGYTF. This chain uses TRBV6-1 with TRBJ1-2; 7 bases are a match to TRBD1. After removal of 2 bases from V and 2 bases from J, the junction contained 8 bases not matched to a gene. The CDR3 sequence is 16 residues long. In germline, CDR1 is MNHNS, CDR2 SASEGT.

The chain recombines TRBV5-1 with TRBJ1-1; D remains unclear. Germline loops: CDR1 SGHRS, CDR2 YFSETQ. The CDR3 covers 16 residues. The V end lost 6 bases, the J end lost 0 bases, and 18 bases lay between the germline ends. The CDR3 DNA follows: TGCGCCAGCACTCATACGGACGGTTTAATGAACACTGAAGCTTTCTTT. Translating gives CASTHTDGLMNTEAFF.

This clone appeared once. The gene calls are TRBV7-3 and TRBJ2-3; 10 nucleotides match TRBD2. The CDR3 has 16 amino acids. Trimming cost V 5 bases and J 3 bases; bases outside gene matches: 8. Germline V gene data show CDR1 as SGHTA and CDR2 as FQGTGA. DNA of the CDR3: TGTGCCAGCAGCCCCTCTCTAGCGGGAGTTACAGATACGCAGTATTTT. As protein: CASSPSLAGVTDTQYF. Full variable domain (remainder filled in from reference TRBV7-3 and TRBJ2-3): GAGVSQTPSNKVTEKGKYVELRCDPISGHTALYWYRQSLGQGPEFLIYFQGTGAADDSGLPNDRFFAVRPEGSVSTLKIQRTERGDSAVYLCASSPSLAGVTDTQYFGPGTRLTVL.

This chain links TRBV6-1 with TRBJ2-1; 10 nucleotides match TRBD2. The CDR3 sequence is 15 residues long. The germline gives CDR1 MNHNS, CDR2 SASEGT. V dropped 6 bases and J dropped 6; count of bases not matched to a gene: 8. CDR3 sequence reads: CASSLAGVFGNEQFF. The CDR3 bases are TGTGCCAGCAGCCTAGCGGGAGTTTTTGGCAATGAGCAGTTCTTC.

The chain carries TRBV5-1 and TRBJ1-1; no clear D gene. The CDR3 runs 14 residues. CDR1 is SGHRS, CDR2 YFSETQ, per germline. Trimming removed 1 base at V and 2 bases at J, with 9 bases between. The CDR3 sequence: CASSLLDVNTEAFF. CDR3 DNA: TGCGCCAGCAGCTTGTTGGACGTCAACACTGAAGCTTTCTTT. Together with reference TRBV5-1 and TRBJ1-1, the CDR3 gives the full variable domain: KAGVTQTPRYLIKTRGQQVTLSCSPISGHRSVSWYQQTPGQGLQFLFEYFSETQRNKGNFPGRFSGRQFSNSRSEMNVSTLELGDSALYLCASSLLDVNTEAFFGQGTRLTVV.

The V and J genes are TRBV19 and TRBJ2-6; D remains unclear. Germline values: CDR1 LNHDA, CDR2 SQIVND (reference sequence). V lost 3 bases and J 3 bases, leaving 15 bases between the germline ends. The CDR3 consists of 17 residues. This chain's CDR3 is CASSMSDALDGANVLTF. The CDR3 DNA reads as TGTGCCAGTAGTATGTCGGACGCACTGGATGGGGCCAACGTCCTGACTTTC. Full variable domain (outside the CDR3, taken from reference TRBV19 and TRBJ2-6): DGGITQSPKYLFRKEGQNVTLSCEQNLNHDAMYWYRQDPGQGLRLIYYSQIVNDFQKGDIAEGYSVSREKKESFPLTVTSAQKNPTAFYLCASSMSDALDGANVLTFGAGSRLTVL.

This clone was seen more than once but under ten times. The rearrangement links TRBV28 to TRBJ1-2; D gene ambiguous. CDR1 is MDHEN, CDR2 SYDVKM, per germline. V was cut by 7 bases and J by 8 bases, with 14 bases left in between. The length of the CDR3 is 12 residues. The CDR3 region has the DNA TGTGCCAGCACCGAACCGGGGAGGGGCTACACCTTC. Translation gives CASTEPGRGYTF.

V is TRBV28 and J is TRBJ2-1; TRBD2 matches at 10 bases. With 10 bases clipped from V and 2 bases from J, the junction kept 5 bases outside the gene matches. The CDR3 covers 14 residues. Germline V gene data show CDR1 as MDHEN and CDR2 as SYDVKM. The CDR3 is CATLGLAAYNEQFF. The CDR3 DNA reads TGTGCCACCTTAGGACTAGCGGCCTACAATGAGCAGTTCTTC.

The table lists this clone with a count of one. At the DNA level, this CDR3 is encoded by other sequences in the same sample as well. V usage is TRBV29-1 and J usage is TRBJ2-4; D is possibly TRBD2 (5 bases). Germline V CDR1 and CDR2: SQVTM, ANQGSEA. This CDR3 region has 12 residues. This CDR3 reads CGKRVAKNIQYF. Written as DNA, the CDR3 is TGCGGTAAGAGGGTAGCCAAAAACATTCAGTACTTC.

This chain connects TRBV6-4 to TRBJ1-1, with TRBD1 identical over 7 bases. CDR1 is MRHNA, CDR2 SNTAGT, per germline. This CDR3 has 13 residues. Trimming at V came to 6 bases and at J to 3 bases, leaving 4 bases not matched to a gene. In DNA, the CDR3 is TGTGCCAGCAGCACAGGGGAGGACACTGAAGCTTTCTTT. It specifies CASSTGEDTEAFF.

This chain joins TRBV4-1 and TRBJ1-3; no firm D call. CDR3 length: 17 amino acids. Trimming cost V 1 base and J 0 bases, with 13 bases left between them. The V gene's germline CDR1 is MGHRA and CDR2 YSYEKL. In nucleotides, the CDR3 is TGCGCCAGCAGCCAAGGTGTCCTCCAGAACTCTGGAAACACCATATATTTT. This translates into CASSQGVLQNSGNTIYF.

The rearrangement joins TRBV6-1 to TRBJ2-7, with D possibly being TRBD2 (6 bases). Trimming shortened V by 5 bases and J by 5 bases, and 10 bases separated the two germline ends. The germline V gene encodes CDR1 MNHNS and CDR2 SASEGT. The CDR3 sequence is 12 residues long. CDR3 sequence (DNA): TGTGCCAGCAGTCCTGGAGGGAACGAGCAGTACTTC. It is translated as CASSPGGNEQYF.

The rearrangement joins TRBV19 to TRBJ2-1; 12 positions match TRBD1. CDR3 length: 15 residues. Germline V CDR1 and CDR2: LNHDA, SQIVND (reference sequence). Trimming at V came to 7 bases and at J to 8 bases, leaving 9 bases not matched to a gene. CDR3 region: CASTNPGQGADEQFF. In DNA, the CDR3 is TGTGCCAGTACAAACCCGGGACAGGGGGCCGATGAGCAGTTCTTC. The whole variable domain, filled in from reference TRBV19 and TRBJ2-1, reads DGGITQSPKYLFRKEGQNVTLSCEQNLNHDAMYWYRQDPGQGLRLIYYSQIVNDFQKGDIAEGYSVSREKKESFPLTVTSAQKNPTAFYLCASTNPGQGADEQFFGPGTRLTVL.

This CDR3 is CAWSVGGQGSYGYTF. CDR3 sequence (DNA): TGTGCCTGGAGTGTCGGTGGACAGGGAAGCTATGGCTACACCTTC. The V gene is TRBV30, the J gene TRBJ1-2, with TRBD1 matching over 8 bases. The V gene end was trimmed by 0 bases and the J gene end by 4 bases; junction bases not matched to a gene: 7. Germline CDR1 reads GTSNPN; CDR2 reads SVGIG (reference sequence). The CDR3 has 15 amino acids.

The chain couples TRBV5-4 to TRBJ2-1; 12 bases match TRBD2. Trimming at V came to 0 bases and at J to 0 bases, leaving 10 bases not matched to a gene. Germline CDR1 reads SGHNT; CDR2 reads YYREEE (reference sequence). This CDR3 contains 20 residues. CDR3 nucleotides: TGTGCCAGCAGCTTGGCCAGGGGACTAGCGGGCGGAATCTCCTACAATGAGCAGTTCTTC. Its translation: CASSLARGLAGGISYNEQFF.

This sequence joins TRBV30 and TRBJ2-5; 7 bases are shared with TRBD2. V trimming: 0 bases; J trimming: 5 bases; junction bases outside the gene matches: 9. The CDR3 length is 15 residues. Looked up from germline, CDR1 is GTSNPN and CDR2 is SVGIG (reference sequence). This CDR3 reads CAWSVPQTGRETQYF. In nucleotides, the CDR3 is TGTGCCTGGAGTGTACCCCAGACCGGGAGGGAGACCCAGTACTTC.

The gene calls are TRBV5-4 and TRBJ2-7; 8 bases are a match to TRBD1. The trim removed 0 bases at V and 2 bases at J, leaving 1 base unmatched. This CDR3 comprises 14 residues. CDR1 is SGHNT and CDR2 is YYREEE in the germline V gene (reference sequence). The CDR3 reads CASSLGTGPYEQYF. The DNA for the CDR3 is TGTGCCAGCAGCTTGGGGACAGGGCCCTACGAGCAGTACTTC. Full variable domain (outside the CDR3, taken from reference TRBV5-4 and TRBJ2-7): ETGVTQSPTHLIKTRGQQVTLRCSSQSGHNTVSWYQQALGQGPQFIFQYYREEENGRGNFPPRFSGLQFPNYSSELNVNALELDDSALYLCASSLGTGPYEQYFGPGTRLTVT.

This clone was seen a handful of times. V gene TRBV2 combines with J gene TRBJ1-5, with 9 bases that match TRBD1. The CDR3 covers 13 residues. V lost 6 bases and J lost 12; bases outside the gene matches: 9. CDR1 SNHLY and CDR2 FYNNEI come from the germline V gene. The CDR3 bases are TGTGCCAGCAGGTCCCGGGACAGGGAATACCAGCATTTT. Its translation: CASRSRDREYQHF.

The V call is TRBV5-4, the J call TRBJ2-3, with D possibly TRBD1 on 5 matching bases. This CDR3 has 15 residues. The germline gives CDR1 SGHNT, CDR2 YYREEE (reference sequence). Trimming pared 0 bases from V and 0 bases from J, leaving 8 bases between. DNA for the CDR3: TGTGCCAGCAGCTTGGGCAGGGCGAGCACAGATACGCAGTATTTT. As protein: CASSLGRASTDTQYF.